What follows are 3 T cell receptor beta chains derived from one specimen sequenced in a study of CD8+CD57+ T cells in acquired aplastic anemia. The template used for profiling TCR beta VDJ and CDR3 was genomic DNA. TCRdb reanalysed the reads using MiXCR and keeps one entry per CDR3 protein. The sample consists of about 220,000 distinct CDR3 sequences, approximately 35% of them appearing once. Sequencing input: sorted CD4+, CD8+, or CD8+CD57+ T cells (not recorded which) from PBMCs. These receptor sequences come from a human donor in good health, serving as a control.

The chain is built from TRBV7-3 and TRBJ2-2; no reliable D call. The CDR3 length is 13 residues. Germline V gene data show CDR1 as SGHTA and CDR2 as FQGTGA. V was clipped by 0 bases and J by 4 bases, with 3 bases between them. CDR3 sequence: CASSLTVTGELFF. CDR3 nucleotides: TGTGCCAGCAGCTTAACGGTCACCGGGGAGCTGTTTTTT.

This clonotype was detected a few times. An end of the junction differs from the germline gene, which may be a read error. The genes are TRBV5-4 and TRBJ2-5; 7 positions match TRBD1. The length of the CDR3 is 14 residues. Germline V gene data show CDR1 as SGHNT and CDR2 as YYREEE (reference sequence). The CDR3 bases are TGTGCCAGCAGCATTGACAGGGAGAGGGAGATCCAGTACTTC. Protein product: CASSIDREREIQYF.

This clonotype appeared many times. This sequence joins TRBV7-3 and TRBJ2-5, with 10 bases that match TRBD2. Germline CDR1 is SGHTA and CDR2 is FQGTGA. This CDR3 has 16 amino acids. J gave up 1 base and V 2 bases, and 4 bases lay outside the gene matches. CDR3 in amino acids: CASSLGVAGGQETQYF. The CDR3 bases are TGTGCCAGCAGCTTAGGGGTAGCGGGGGGCCAAGAGACCCAGTACTTC. Using reference TRBV7-3 and TRBJ2-5 for the parts outside the CDR3, the full variable domain is GAGVSQTPSNKVTEKGKYVELRCDPISGHTALYWYRQSLGQGPEFLIYFQGTGAADDSGLPNDRFFAVRPEGSVSTLKIQRTERGDSAVYLCASSLGVAGGQETQYFGPGTRLLVL.